Listed below are T cell receptor beta chains from one sample, sequenced in a study of blood T cell repertoires in COVID-19. Generated by immunoSEQ multiplex PCR, the TCRdb table keeps only in-frame clones and is missing some. Of around 310,000 clones in the sample, 90% were seen once. Sequenced input: peripheral blood. Receptors originate from a woman between 40 and 55 years old with COVID-19, enrolled during active disease. Each CDR3 is given without its conserved first and last residue. Fields, in order: V gene, CDR3 protein.

>TRBV30
AWGKNWATSGELF
>TRBV12-5
ASGLEQGASYGYT
>TRBV9
ASCSGGTGNTIY
>TRBV6-5
ASVGQGGFSYEQY
>TRBV7-7
ASSSPGRGQETQY
>TRBV9
ASSVGPGVVGANYGYT
>TRBV7-9
ASSQRETQY
>TRBV28
ASSLAGVGYT
>TRBV19
ASSGGLVYEQY
>TRBV28
ASSWDRDSHYEQY
>TRBV7-2
ASSLSHNTEAF
>TRBV28
ASSSGTSGRNEQF
>TRBV5-6
ASSLEYQTVRSSYEQY
>TRBV5-4
ASRAVGGTEAF
>TRBV24-1
ATSDLQTGGYNEQF
>TRBV7-9
ASSPTGNGYGYT
>TRBV27
ASSLGLASNEQF
>TRBV3-1/TRBV3-2
ASRDRDYDTEAF
>TRBV7-2
ASSLLPGGSYNEQF
>TRBV19
ASRQGAVYNSPLH
>TRBV18
ASSQGQPATNEKLF
>TRBV6-5
ASNPTINTGELF
>TRBV9
ASSVAGTGNTIY
>TRBV7-9
ASSLYKGPASPLH
>TRBV19
ASSITRSSGNTIY
>TRBV6-2/TRBV6-3
ASSYSRGGTGFRFDEQF
>TRBV9
ASSVLQAGAGGELF
>TRBV7-2
ASSLGAFNTEAF
>TRBV3-1/TRBV3-2
ASSPRSFNEKLF
>TRBV9
ASSVGQNTQY
>TRBV27
ASSLYGTGGGYGYT
>TRBV6-2/TRBV6-3
ASSYEGRYGYT
>TRBV28
ASISGQWVYGYT
>TRBV27
ASSSAGGMRNTEAF
>TRBV9
ASSSKGATNEKLF
>TRBV18
ASSLGQGRQPQH
>TRBV28
ASSTTRGTGAYSPLH
>TRBV18
ASSPPTNTDTQY
>TRBV9
ASRPDSSNTGELF
>TRBV28
ASSSGTGSRRANTGELF
>TRBV7-8
ASRPDRGRKETQY
>TRBV10-3
AISGTGLNYGYT
>TRBV9
ASSTGQGDYEQY
>TRBV28
ASSPNADRGTEAF
>TRBV9
ASSPGGGGGPDTQY
>TRBV6-2/TRBV6-3
ASSYRDRNYGYT
>TRBV27
ASSFLGQTSGNTIY
>TRBV5-1
ASSREAGSYNEQF
>TRBV10-3
ATGGQGTNSQH
>TRBV7-2
ASSLRQVATGNTIY
>TRBV2
ASSGTSVGGELF
>TRBV5-1
ASSSDRGRWGSPLH
>TRBV7-8
ASSWKVLTGLTYEQY
>TRBV7-3
ASSQGDNQPQH
>TRBV5-1
ASSSTGGGVVEQY